A single sample gave rise to the 27 T cell receptor beta chains below, sequenced in a study of T cell responses to AZD1222 COVID-19 vaccine. TCRdb's copy holds only in-frame clones and misses some; the assay was immunoSEQ multiplex PCR. The sample lists about 100,000 clones, about nine tenths occurring once. The material sequenced was peripheral blood, taken on day 0 of AZD1222 vaccination. These receptors were collected from an adult in good health.

The chain joins TRBV2 to TRBJ1-6; perhaps TRBD1 as D (6 bases). The germline V gene encodes CDR1 SNHLY and CDR2 FYNNEI. The V end lost 4 bases, the J end lost 3 bases, and 10 bases lay between the germline ends. This CDR3 is built from 15 residues. In nucleotides, the CDR3 is TGTGCCAGCAGTGCAGAACAGGGCTATAATTCACCCCTCCACTTT. It translates to CASSAEQGYNSPLHF.

The V gene is TRBV7-6, the J gene TRBJ2-3; D remains unclear. Germline V gene data show CDR1 as SGHVS and CDR2 as FNYEAQ. The CDR3 is made up of 15 amino acids. Trimming cost V 0 bases and J 0 bases, with 7 bases left between them. CDR3 bases: TGTGCCAGCAGCTTAGCAGCGCGGAGCACAGATACGCAGTATTTT. Residues: CASSLAARSTDTQYF.

This chain links TRBV28 with TRBJ1-2; D is possibly TRBD1 (5 bases). Per the germline V gene, CDR1 is MDHEN and CDR2 is SYDVKM. The CDR3 is made up of 13 amino acids. V gave up 8 bases and J gave up 6 bases, with 16 bases separating them. In DNA, the CDR3 is TGTGCCAGCTACCAAATCGGGGGAAATGGCTACACCTTC. Translation gives CASYQIGGNGYTF.

V gene TRBV7-3 combines with J gene TRBJ1-5; maybe TRBD1 (6 bases). The length of the CDR3 is 18 residues. Trimming took off 5 bases at V and 2 bases at J, with 22 bases between the two ends. Germline V lookup: CDR1 SGHTA, CDR2 FQGTGA. CDR3 region: CASSPSLGRGYGNQPQHF. CDR3 DNA sequence: TGTGCCAGCAGCCCCAGCCTGGGCAGGGGTTACGGCAATCAGCCCCAGCATTTT.

V usage is TRBV3-1 (or the pseudogene TRBV3-2) and J usage is TRBJ1-1; weak D call: TRBD1 (5 bases). V was cut by 5 bases and J by 8 bases, with 9 bases left in between. This CDR3 is 11 amino acids long. Germline assignment: CDR1 LGHDT and CDR2 YNNKEL (reference sequence). CDR3 sequence reads: CASSSPGEAFF. In DNA form, the CDR3 reads TGTGCCAGCAGCTCGCCAGGGGAAGCTTTCTTT.

The chain links TRBV27 to TRBJ2-2; 9 positions agree with TRBD1. Trimming removed 7 bases from V and 6 bases from J; junction bases left unmatched: 6. The CDR3 has 14 residues. Germline V gene sequence: CDR1 MNHEY, CDR2 SMNVEV (reference sequence). CDR3 in amino acids: CASNGQGTAGELFF. The CDR3 nucleotides are TGTGCCAGCAACGGACAGGGGACCGCCGGGGAGCTGTTTTTT.

This clone was observed once. V is TRBV27 and J is TRBJ1-2, with 7 bases matching TRBD1. The junction had 9 bases not matched to a gene; V was cut back by 5 bases and J by 6 bases. CDR3 length: 14 amino acids. Germline V lookup: CDR1 MNHEY, CDR2 SMNVEV (reference sequence). The DNA for the CDR3 is TGTGCCAGCAGTGCCGCACAGGGGACGGATGGCTACACCTTC. This sequence encodes CASSAAQGTDGYTF.

CDR3 in amino acids: CASSFTGRTEAFF. The DNA for the CDR3 is TGCGCCAGCAGCTTTACAGGGAGAACTGAAGCTTTCTTT. The rearrangement joins TRBV5-1 to TRBJ1-1; D perhaps matches TRBD1 (6 bases). V lost 2 bases, J lost 5 bases, and 10 bases lay in between. Germline values: CDR1 SGHRS, CDR2 YFSETQ. This CDR3 spans 13 amino acids.

This clone was seen just once. The chain combines TRBV12-3 or TRBV12-4 with TRBJ2-7; possible D gene TRBD2, 6 bases. V lost 1 base, J lost 6 bases, and 7 bases lay in between. This CDR3 comprises 12 residues. CDR3 DNA: TGTGCCAGCAGTTTAGGGAGGGGCGAGCAGTACTTC. It specifies CASSLGRGEQYF.

V is TRBV5-1 and J is TRBJ2-2; D remains unclear. Germline-derived CDR1 and CDR2 are SGHRS and YFSETQ. V lost 5 bases, J lost 6 bases, and 5 bases lay in between. The CDR3 spans 11 residues. CDR3 coding DNA: TGCGCCAGCAGGGCCTCCGGGGAGCTGTTTTTT. It codes for CASRASGELFF.

This clone appeared a single time. The sample contains more than one DNA sequence encoding this CDR3. The chain links TRBV27 to TRBJ1-1, with TRBD1 as a possible D gene (6 bases). This CDR3 is built from 13 residues. Trimming stripped 6 bases from V and 1 base from J, with 9 bases between. Germline V gives CDR1 MNHEY, CDR2 SMNVEV (reference sequence). The CDR3 here is CASSLQGNTEAFF. The CDR3 coding sequence is TGTGCCAGCAGCCTACAGGGGAACACTGAAGCTTTCTTT.

The V and J genes are TRBV19 and TRBJ1-6; D unclear. The germline V and J ends were trimmed by 4 bases and 3 bases, with 7 bases remaining between them. Germline V CDR1 and CDR2: LNHDA, SQIVND (reference sequence). The CDR3 is made up of 14 amino acids. As DNA, the CDR3 is TGTGCCAGTAGTACCCGGGTCTATAATTCACCCCTCCACTTT. Translation gives CASSTRVYNSPLHF.

The chain recombines TRBV4-1 with TRBJ1-5; D gene ambiguous. Trimming took 1 base from V and 9 from J, leaving 13 bases between them. CDR1 is MGHRA, CDR2 YSYEKL, per germline. The CDR3 runs 14 residues. The CDR3 loop reads CASSQVGDSPPQHF. The CDR3 region has the DNA TGCGCCAGCAGCCAAGTGGGTGACTCGCCGCCCCAGCATTTT.

The J gene is TRBJ1-6, the V gene TRBV2; 7 nucleotides agree with TRBD1. Trimming removed 5 bases from V and 6 bases from J; junction bases left unmatched: 4. The CDR3 has 14 amino acids. CDR1 is SNHLY, CDR2 FYNNEI, per germline. CDR3 DNA sequence: TGTGCCAGCAGTTCGTGGACAGGTAATTCACCCCTCCACTTT. Residues: CASSSWTGNSPLHF.

This rearrangement joins TRBV4-1 to TRBJ2-7; 7 positions agree with TRBD1. The germline V gene has CDR1 MGHRA and CDR2 YSYEKL. The CDR3 covers 14 residues. V lost 1 base and J lost 4; bases outside the gene matches: 4. This CDR3 is CASSQVGGQYEQYF. The CDR3, as DNA: TGCGCCAGCAGCCAAGTAGGGGGACAGTACGAGCAGTACTTC.

The J gene is TRBJ2-1, the V gene TRBV20-1; 12 positions match TRBD2. The CDR3 runs to 16 residues. V shed 3 bases, J shed 5 bases, and the junction held 8 bases outside the gene matches. Germline-derived CDR1 and CDR2 are DFQATT and SNEGSKA (reference sequence). The CDR3 protein is CSASRLAGGIDNEQFF. The CDR3 coding sequence is TGCAGTGCTAGTAGGCTAGCGGGGGGGATCGACAATGAGCAGTTCTTC.

The V and J genes are TRBV4-1 and TRBJ1-4; D is undetermined. Germline V CDR1 and CDR2: MGHRA, YSYEKL. The V and J ends lost 5 bases and 0 bases respectively, with 16 bases between them. This CDR3 has 17 residues. The CDR3 is CASSFQAGYATNEKLFF. CDR3 coding DNA: TGCGCCAGCAGCTTTCAAGCAGGATATGCAACTAATGAAAAACTGTTTTTT.

V usage is TRBV5-5 and J usage is TRBJ1-2, with unresolved D. The germline CDR1 and CDR2 sequences are SGHKS and YYEKEE (reference sequence). The CDR3 has 13 amino acids. V gave up 1 base and J gave up 0 bases, with 4 bases separating them. The CDR3 DNA follows: TGTGCCAGCAGCTTGAGGGCTAACTATGGCTACACCTTC. Translating it yields CASSLRANYGYTF.

The genes are TRBV5-4 and TRBJ1-1; 11 nucleotides match TRBD1. Germline V gene sequence: CDR1 SGHNT, CDR2 YYREEE (reference sequence). With 2 bases clipped from V and 4 bases from J, the junction kept 1 base outside the gene matches. This CDR3 spans 14 amino acids. As DNA, the CDR3 is TGTGCCAGCAGCTTAGGGACAGGGGGCACTGAAGCTTTCTTT. Its translation is CASSLGTGGTEAFF.

The rearrangement joins TRBV19 to TRBJ2-1; 14 bases fit TRBD2. Germline CDR1 LNHDA, CDR2 SQIVND (reference sequence). The CDR3 runs 15 residues. The V gene end was trimmed by 3 bases and the J gene end by 9 bases; junction bases not matched to a gene: 4. This chain's CDR3 is CASSIGGLAGVEQFF. In DNA form, the CDR3 reads TGTGCCAGTAGTATCGGGGGACTAGCGGGGGTTGAGCAGTTCTTC.

V gene TRBV4-1 combines with J gene TRBJ2-1; the D call may be TRBD1 or TRBD2 (5 bases each). Per germline, CDR1 MGHRA and CDR2 YSYEKL. Trimming took off 1 base at V and 0 bases at J, with 10 bases between the two ends. This CDR3 has 16 amino acids. The CDR3 reads CASSQVGTSSYNEQFF. CDR3 DNA: TGCGCCAGCAGCCAAGTCGGGACGAGCTCCTACAATGAGCAGTTCTTC.

This chain uses TRBV7-8 with TRBJ1-3; a possible D gene is TRBD1 (6 bases). The germline V and J ends were trimmed by 0 bases and 4 bases, with 13 bases remaining between them. The length of the CDR3 is 16 residues. CDR1 and CDR2 (germline): SGHVS, FQNEAQ. The CDR3 is CASSLARQAPGNTIYF. CDR3 nucleotides: TGTGCCAGCAGCTTAGCCCGACAGGCTCCAGGAAACACCATATATTTT.

The chain employs TRBV7-8 and TRBJ1-5, with a weak D call TRBD1 (6 bases). The germline V gene has CDR1 SGHVS and CDR2 FQNEAQ. This CDR3 comprises 13 residues. V gave up 5 bases and J gave up 4 bases, with 9 bases separating them. The CDR3 sequence: CASSRTENQPQHF. CDR3 bases: TGTGCCAGCAGCCGGACAGAAAATCAGCCCCAGCATTTT.

By sample fraction, this clone is medium-sized. J is TRBJ2-2 and V is TRBV11-2, with a weak D call TRBD1 (6 bases). Per germline, CDR1 SGHAT and CDR2 FQNNGV. V gave up 10 bases and J gave up 3 bases, with 12 bases separating them. This CDR3 has 13 amino acids. The DNA for the CDR3 is TGTGCCACTCAGGGGTCTTACACCGGGGAGCTGTTTTTT. It yields the protein CATQGSYTGELFF.

The V and J genes are TRBV30 and TRBJ1-2; D is undetermined. Trimming shortened V by 3 bases and J by 2 bases, and 1 base separated the two germline ends. This CDR3 is built from 10 residues. From germline, CDR1 is GTSNPN and CDR2 SVGIG (reference sequence). The DNA of the CDR3 is TGTGCCTGGAGGAACTATGGCTACACCTTC. Translating it yields CAWRNYGYTF. The entire variable domain, with the rest obtained from reference TRBV30 and TRBJ1-2, is as follows: SQTIHQWPATLVQPVGSPLSLECTVEGTSNPNLYWYRQAAGRGLQLLFYSVGIGQISSEVPQNLSASRPQDRQFILSSKKLLLSDSGFYLCAWRNYGYTFGSGTRLTVV.

The gene calls are TRBV28 and TRBJ2-2; tentatively, D is TRBD1 (6 bases). Germline CDR1 MDHEN, CDR2 SYDVKM. Deletions cut 8 bases from V and 7 bases from J, with 23 bases between. This CDR3 contains 16 residues. The CDR3 is CASGYRDIQEGGELFF. CDR3 sequence (DNA): TGTGCCAGCGGTTACCGGGACATCCAAGAAGGCGGGGAGCTGTTTTTT. The variable domain in full, completed from reference TRBV28 and TRBJ2-2, reads DVKVTQSSRYLVKRTGEKVFLECVQDMDHENMFWYRQDPGLGLRLIYFSYDVKMKEKGDIPEGYSVSREKKERFSLILESASTNQTSMYLCASGYRDIQEGGELFFGEGSRLTVL.

This chain uses TRBV11-1 with TRBJ2-1; no definite D call. The CDR3 totals 14 residues. Looked up from germline, CDR1 is SGHAT and CDR2 is FQDESV (reference sequence). Trimming left V 1 base short and J 6 bases short, with 10 bases between. DNA for the CDR3: TGTGCCAGCAGCTTAGATTGGGCCCCCAATGAGCAGTTCTTC. Translating gives CASSLDWAPNEQFF.